This T cell receptor beta chain was recovered during a study of T cell responses to AZD1222 COVID-19 vaccine. TCRdb keeps only in-frame clones here, not all; method: immunoSEQ multiplex PCR. The table includes more than 75,000 clones, 83% detected once. Germline V gene lookup returns CDR1 MDHEN and CDR2 SYDVKM. Trimming removed 7 bases from V and 1 base from J, with 22 bases in between. The CDR3 loop spans 17 amino acids. This specimen consisted of peripheral blood, obtained 28 days after the second AZD1222 dose. The sequence was obtained from an adult who received the AZD1222 COVID-19 vaccine. This chain uses TRBV28 with TRBJ1-1; D is ambiguous. The CDR3 here is CASTSSVHRGPNTEAFF. The CDR3 DNA is TGTGCCAGCACCTCATCGGTCCATCGGGGTCCGAACACTGAAGCTTTCTTT.